The present entry profiles one T cell receptor beta chain with its context. The antigen is undetermined. Primers included in the PCR were 60 Vbeta and 13 Jbeta primers. Repertoires were generated with immunoSEQ multiplex PCR, while TCRdb's copy carries only in-frame clones and drops some. The sample consists of 100,000 to 150,000 clones, around 75% of them appearing once. Between the trimmed V and J ends, which lost 5 bases and 4 bases, there was a span of 11 bases. Per the germline V gene, CDR1 is LNHDA and CDR2 is SQIVND (reference sequence). The CDR3 runs to 14 residues. The record originates from a study of cytomegalovirus exposure and HLA in healthy donors. Whole-study findings and limits: An analysis was carried out at a later point. It showed that HLA-associated TCR beta chains were more clonally expanded than equally common non-associated chains.

V and J are TRBV19 and TRBJ1-4, with D possibly matching TRBD1 (6 bases). The sequencing input was PBMCs. This TCR derives from a woman between 45 and 65 years old in good health and CMV-seronegative. The CDR3 DNA reads TGTGCCAGTAGTCCCGGACAGTTTAATGAAAAACTGTTTTTT. Protein: CASSPGQFNEKLFF.